Listed here is a single TCR beta chain. This clone appeared a few times. Its antigen is not yet known. Gene names and germline sequences here are the mouse ones. The CDR3 end is not reached by the read, which stops 4 residues before it; the germline J gene fills it in. Between the V and J ends, shortened by 3 bases and 0 bases respectively, the junction contains 11 bases. The CDR1 and CDR2 encoded by the germline V gene (reference sequence) are NSQYPW and LRSPGD. The CDR3 starts with the cysteine, ends with the phenylalanine, and has 15 residues. Sequencing covers 33 bases of the CDR3, shown here with the frame starting at base 1. This entry comes from a study of CD8+ T cells in alopecia areata (dated by TCRdb to the late 2010s). With regard to the full study: Female C3H/HeJ recipients, roughly 6-11 weeks old, were grafted with skin from C3H/HeJ donors with spontaneous alopecia (roughly 6-12 months old). The study used high-throughput TCRbeta sequencing to examine T cell clonal expansion in alopecia areata, in both the C3H/HeJ mouse model and human patients. Human TCRbeta sequencing covered scalp tissue and sorted CD4+ and CD8+ peripheral blood T cells from patchy and totalis/universalis alopecia areata patients and healthy controls. Scalp clonality was compared among normal scalp (n=4), patchy alopecia areata scalp (n=8), and alopecia totalis/universalis scalp (n=8). The RNA source kit depended on sample type: the PAXgene miRNA kit for fixed scalp, the miRNeasy kit for PBMCs, and the RNeasy kit for mouse skin. Amplification of TCRbeta CDR3 regions was done by immunoSEQ multiplex PCR using 35 Vbeta forward primers and 13 Jbeta reverse primers.

The library came from the immunoSEQ multiplex PCR assay. RNA was extracted from all samples and reverse transcribed into cDNA, which served as template for TCR sequencing. First-strand cDNA was synthesized using SuperScript III with a 2:1 mix of oligo-dT and random hexamers. A synthetic immune receptor repertoire was used to gauge amplification bias, and whatever bias remained was removed computationally. Sequencing of the libraries was done on Illumina HiSeq using 60 bp reads that spanned the CDR3 and were read from J toward V. The authors' analysis ran thus. After raw reads were preprocessed to remove errors, the CDR3 was defined following IMGT conventions as running from the conserved cysteine to phenylalanine. To get clonality, Shannon entropy was normalized by log2 of the number of productive unique TCRs and the result was subtracted from 1. Whether scalp clones were CD4 or CD8 was inferred by matching scalp TCRbeta sequences against CD4 and CD8 repertoires sorted from blood. TCRdb retrieved this table from immuneACCESS and kept in-frame rearrangements only. Not all clones are present; in checked studies, unresolved V genes account for under half, and no reason is known for the remainder. The DNA was the basis for D and trimming; V, J and clone size are from that table. In this sample the table shows about 120,000 clones, and no singletons are among them. 15% to 20% of the sample rests with the top ten.

General conclusions and limits of the study: Lesional scalp, especially in alopecia totalis/universalis, showed higher clonality and more expanded CD8+ clones than normal scalp, suggesting antigenic drive. Resident alphabeta T cells in normal human skin are also sequenced, complicating scalp TCR repertoire analysis, unlike mouse skin dominated by gammadelta T cells. Shared TCR sequences between patients were less evident than in mice, which may be partly attributable to HLA diversity in the patient population.

The sequence was collected from a C3H/HeJ mouse with alopecia areata. This strain is of MHC haplotype H2-k. The V and J genes are TRBV1 and TRBJ1-1; 5 matching bases give a weak D call of TRBD1. Sequenced: lesional skin. The CDR3 protein: CTCSASGGSNTEVFF. The sequenced part of the CDR3 DNA is TGCACCTGCAGTGCCTCCGGGGGGTCAAACACA.